This TCR beta chain was captured in a study of cytomegalovirus exposure and HLA in healthy donors (dated 2017 in TCRdb). About the study as a whole: According to an earlier analysis of a few hundred of the donors, 150 million to 200 million T cells yielded roughly 110 million unique TCR beta sequences and about 300 Gb of sequence data. An early release covering 550 to 650 HLA-typed donors comprised approximately 300 gigabases of sequencing data and around 85 million unique TCR sequences. Among the roughly 400 genotyped donors, under 90% belonged to the genetic ancestry cluster associated with self-reported Caucasian donors. The study aimed to test whether signatures of past pathogen exposure could be identified by cataloging public T cell receptors. The study profiled the T cell repertoires of under 700 subjects by immunosequencing and related them to cytomegalovirus serostatus. Besides the first cohort of around 700 subjects, a separate validation cohort made up of 120 different subjects was used. To predict cytomegalovirus infection status, the study combined high-throughput TCR immunosequencing, statistical association of individual TCRs with disease status, and machine learning. In a later analysis, previously published TCR beta repertoires from 666 donors were re-analyzed and high-resolution HLA genotyping was added so that TCR occurrence patterns could be studied. The later analysis used no new phenotypic data to find candidate immune exposures, relying instead on TCR beta sequences and their occurrence across donors. An earlier analysis of 587 of the donors used high-throughput TCR beta sequencing to judge whether each TCR beta V gene segment behaved as functional or pseudogenic. Donor age, sex, ethnicity and CMV serostatus were compiled alongside the repertoire data. In a later genetic analysis, genome-wide SNP genotypes for about 55% of the roughly 700 donors were used, and that subset was treated as a discovery cohort. All discovery cohort repertoires had been generated on a single sequencing platform. HLA typing included class I and class II loci at four-digit resolution. Typing coverage differed by locus: A, B, C, DRB1 and DQB1 were typed in roughly 620-630 donors, DQA1 in 500 to 550, DPA1 in over 600, and DPB1 in approximately 450. Four or five DR-DQ haplotypes were handled as single units for association and clustering because linkage in the cohort was strong. Among about 410 genotyped donors of the cohort, an average of roughly 230,000 unique TCR beta nucleotide sequences was sequenced per donor, of which about 19% were non-productive.

Here is what the overall study found, with its caveats: The sequencing pipeline was judged likely to have produced a cluster of highly shared sequence variants as a technical artifact. A few of the identified cytomegalovirus-associated TCR beta chains were confirmed in vitro to be specific for cytomegalovirus antigens. According to a later analysis, parvovirus B19, influenza, CMV and Epstein-Barr virus appeared linked to several top co-occurrence clusters. Across donors, most TCR sequences were observed very rarely, whereas some public TCRs were present in many individuals. HLA typing was unavailable for some donors at each locus, so association tests used only the typed subset. According to the authors, the approach could potentially be generalized to other disease states and immunological phenotypes. According to a later analysis, TCR association rates differed among HLA loci, with DRB1 alleles showing the most associated TCRs and HLA-C alleles showing the fewest. In this cohort, only TCR beta chains were sequenced, and detectable features were limited by the absence of alpha or paired-chain data. Strong co-occurrence of HLA alleles, especially DR and DQ, made assigning TCR associations to individual alleles difficult. Correlated functional status among segregating V segments might be attributable to linkage disequilibrium, but an unknown experimental factor could not be ruled out. Specific HLA alleles were associated with about 17,000 TCR beta sequences at a false discovery rate of 0.05 in a later analysis. Cytomegalovirus status was reported to be diagnosed by the classifier with high specificity and sensitivity in both the original and validation cohorts. In an earlier analysis of some 550 of the donors, most TCR beta V segments were observed in productive rearrangements about 87% or about 30% of the time, broadly matching IMGT annotations. Because counts were too low, roughly 18 rarely observed V segments, including chromosome 9 orphons, were left out of the earlier analysis of about 500 of the donors. In a later analysis, HLA-associated TCR beta chains showed more clonal expansion and lower generation probabilities than non-associated chains that were equally common. A later genetic analysis associated a missense DCLRE1C variant with V-gene and J-gene trimming of TCR beta chains, and an independent cohort replicated the association. The only immune exposure information available for the cohort was CMV serostatus. According to a later analysis, most CMV-associated TCR beta chains appeared to be HLA-restricted, and the HLA associations seemed to be driven largely by CMV exposure. The presence/absence analyses assumed that sequencing depth was roughly uniform across donors, and that assumption may not be true. Some IMGT-functional V segments, including TRBV6-2 and TRBV6-3, could not be distinguished by the 87-base-pair reads and were therefore excluded. A later genetic analysis reported fewer N-insertions in productive TCRs among donors in an Asian-associated ancestry cluster than the approximately 670-donor mean. The study gave a list of around 170 TCR beta chains associated with cytomegalovirus. A further reported finding was that TCR beta sequences accurately predicted the HLA-A and HLA-B alleles for most subjects in the first cohort.

A word on this clone: It lacks a known antigen. Nothing much larger sits one base from this clone, and base qualities are not available.

Library preparation was by the immunoSEQ multiplex PCR assay. For the multiplex PCR, a mixture combining 60 forward primers for TCR Vbeta segments and 13 reverse primers for TCR Jbeta segments was used. The CDR3 region of rearranged TCR beta genes was amplified from genomic DNA by a multiplex PCR assay. On the Illumina HiSeq System, the amplified TCR beta libraries were sequenced as 87-base-pair reads. The authors' analysis ran thus. A later analysis counted about 76 million unique TCR beta chains across the approximately 700 repertoires, and about 10 million of these chains were shared by at least two donors. To remove PCR and sequencing errors, raw reads were error-corrected and collapsed into unique sequences using a nearest-neighbor algorithm that merged closely related sequences. CDR3 sequences were aligned to IMGT reference sequences to assign V, D and J gene segments. For a sequence to be retained, at least a six-nucleotide match to both a V gene segment and a J gene segment was required. Rearrangements were classified as productive when the CDR3 lacked stop codons and remained in frame with V and J, and all other rearrangements were classified as non-productive. CDR3 was defined according to IMGT convention as the region running from the second conserved V-encoded cysteine to the conserved J-encoded phenylalanine. Sequences without an unambiguous match to a single V gene segment were excluded from the earlier analysis of 450 to 750 of the donors. In an earlier analysis of 587 of the donors, a V segment was called functional when productive rearrangements were above 56.7%, and segregating when the standard deviation between donors exceeded 5%. A statistical classification framework was developed to diagnose cytomegalovirus status using the catalog of TCR beta chain sequences. A later analysis assigned V and J genes by comparing TCR nucleotide sequences with IMGT/GENE-DB human TR gene sequences. Using the TCRdist pipeline, a later analysis assigned CDR3 sequences along with most-parsimonious VDJ recombination scenarios. In a later analysis, every TCR beta chain was defined by the combination of its CDR3 amino acid sequence and its V-gene family, and reads without a unique V-gene family were dropped. A later analysis removed 592 highly shared, low-generation-probability nucleotide sequences to deal with suspected cross-contamination and a sequencing artifact. A later analysis calculated a clonal expansion index for each public chain from normalized within-repertoire ranks of inferred template counts. In a later analysis, generation probabilities were computed with a VDJ recombination model fitted to out-of-frame rearrangements, and the resulting probabilities were checked against IGoR. A later analysis scored TCR-TCR, TCR-HLA and TCR-CMV co-occurrence with hypergeometric tests, applying a repertoire-size bias correction to TCR pairs. In a later analysis, false discovery rates were estimated by permuting HLA or CMV assignments 20 times. In a later analysis, co-occurring TCRs were grouped using DBSCAN, with TCRdist sequence similarity added in when clustering inside HLA-allele-positive subsets. Repertoires with fewer than 30,000 or more than 120,000 public chains were left out of co-occurrence clustering, as were five repertoires with anomalous nucleotide sharing. The table was pulled from immuneACCESS by TCRdb, which kept in-frame rearrangements only. Such tables lose some clones; where checked, under half of the loss comes from unresolved V genes, and the rest has no known cause. V, J and clone size reflect that table, while D and trimming were determined from the DNA. In all, the sample holds approximately 170,000 clones, and roughly 85% of those were seen once. The biggest ten clones account for 1% of the sample.

The CDR3 starts with the cysteine, ends with the phenylalanine, and has 16 residues. The retained sequence is limited to the CDR3, 48 bases, with the frame set at the first base. As encoded in the germline V gene, CDR1 is MNHNS while CDR2 is SASEGT. V trim: 4 bases; J trim: 2 bases; unmatched bases: 5. The cohort consisted of 600 to 750 healthy bone marrow donors. At the time of sampling, all cohort members were nominally healthy, though unrecorded immune exposures were likely present. The donor tested CMV seronegative and was one of the 352 seronegative cohort members. Each donor provided a peripheral blood sample, and peripheral blood mononuclear cells were used for TCR beta sequencing. Genomic DNA extraction from the blood cell samples was performed with the Qiagen DNeasy Blood Extraction Kit.

Sequencing was done on a sample of PBMCs. The rearrangement combines TRBV6-1 with TRBJ2-2, and 9 junction bases match TRBD2. The clonotype was recovered from a boy between 2 and 10 years old in good health and CMV-seronegative. The DNA is as follows: TGTGCCAGCAGTGGTAGCGGGGGCCGAAACACCGGGGAGCTGTTTTTT. The translation is CASSGSGGRNTGELFF.